These 18 T cell receptor beta chains share one sample of origin, sequenced in a study of Ad26.COV2.S vaccination and SARS-CoV-2 variants. Data came from immunoSEQ multiplex PCR; TCRdb stores just in-frame clones and leaves some out. The table has some 320,000 clones, 85% to 90% seen once. The sample's treatment: 15 to 20 received Ad26.COV2.S at low or high dose, single or two shots; 5 received placebo; per-sample allocation not given. On day 63 after the first injection, vaccine and placebo recipients gave samples. The sequencing used peripheral blood, collected in a trial of Ad26.COV2.S vaccine versus placebo. Receptor source: a person between 18 and 65 years old who received the Ad26.COV2.S COVID-19 vaccine or a placebo.

This rearrangement joins TRBV30 to TRBJ1-6; 8 bases align to TRBD1. Trimming cost V 7 bases and J 6 bases; bases outside gene matches: 11. This CDR3 contains 15 residues. Germline V CDR1 and CDR2: GTSNPN, SVGIG (reference sequence). CDR3 sequence reads: CASPQGTGPNSPLHF. For the CDR3, the DNA is TGTGCCTCCCCCCAAGGGACAGGACCTAATTCACCCCTCCACTTT.

The chain joins TRBV27 to TRBJ2-2; TRBD2 matches at 9 bases. From germline, CDR1 is MNHEY and CDR2 SMNVEV (reference sequence). There are 16 residues in the CDR3. V was clipped by 5 bases and J by 1 base; unmatched bases: 5. This chain's CDR3 is CASSAQLAGNTGELFF. CDR3 in DNA: TGTGCCAGCAGTGCACAACTAGCGGGGAACACCGGGGAGCTGTTTTTT.

The J gene is TRBJ2-1, the V gene TRBV18; 8 bases are a match to TRBD1. Looked up from germline, CDR1 is KGHSH and CDR2 is LQKENI. This CDR3 region has 16 residues. V lost 1 base and J lost 3; bases outside the gene matches: 5. In nucleotides, the CDR3 is TGTGCCAGCTCACCACTCAGGGGGCAAAACTACAATGAGCAGTTCTTC. Translated, it gives CASSPLRGQNYNEQFF.

CDR3 sequence: CASSLGYNPQETQYF. As DNA, the CDR3 is TGTGCCAGCAGCTTAGGCTACAACCCCCAAGAGACCCAGTACTTC. The V call is TRBV13, the J call TRBJ2-5; no definite D call. The germline V and J ends were trimmed by 0 bases and 1 base, with 9 bases remaining between them. The CDR3 has 15 amino acids. Germline CDR1 reads PRHDT; CDR2 reads FYEKMQ (reference sequence).

The CDR3 here is CASSLATDRNNQPQHF. CDR3 sequence (DNA): TGTGCCAGCAGCTTAGCTACGGACAGAAACAATCAGCCCCAGCATTTT. The chain has TRBV7-2 and TRBJ1-5; a weak D match, TRBD1 (6 bases). The V gene lost 0 bases and the J gene lost 3 bases, with 12 bases spanning the gap. This CDR3 comprises 16 residues. Germline V gene data show CDR1 as SGHTA and CDR2 as FQGNSA.

The rearrangement joins TRBV18 to TRBJ1-2; the D is unclear. V lost 3 bases and J 4 bases, leaving 12 bases between the germline ends. This CDR3 comprises 14 residues. Germline lookup yields CDR1 KGHSH and CDR2 LQKENI. The CDR3: CASSPSMHAYGYTF. In nucleotides, the CDR3 is TGTGCCAGCTCACCCAGTATGCACGCCTATGGCTACACCTTC. The complete variable domain, with remaining parts taken from reference TRBV18 and TRBJ1-2, reads NAGVMQNPRHLVRRRGQEARLRCSPMKGHSHVYWYRQLPEEGLKFMVYLQKENIIDESGMPKERFSAEFPKEGPSILRIQQVVRGDSAAYFCASSPSMHAYGYTFGSGTRLTVV.

The gene calls are TRBV3-1 (or the pseudogene TRBV3-2) and TRBJ2-1, with 8 bases identical to TRBD1. Germline-derived CDR1 and CDR2 are LGHDT and YNNKEL (reference sequence). V dropped 1 base and J dropped 6; count of bases not matched to a gene: 11. There are 17 residues in the CDR3. The CDR3 nucleotides read TGTGCCAGCAGCCAAGTTCGGACAGGGACAAGAACCAATGAGCAGTTCTTC. Its protein product is CASSQVRTGTRTNEQFF.

In its sample, this clone was seen once. The chain is built from TRBV2 and TRBJ2-2, with D unresolved. The CDR3 is made up of 14 amino acids. With 6 bases removed from V and 5 bases from J, the gap between germline ends came to 13 bases. Germline V CDR1 and CDR2: SNHLY, FYNNEI. The CDR3: CASRSGPRTGELFF. The CDR3 DNA sequence: TGTGCCAGCAGGTCCGGGCCGCGGACCGGGGAGCTGTTTTTT.

The J gene is TRBJ2-3, the V gene TRBV7-8, with D perhaps TRBD2 (6 bases). This CDR3 is built from 16 residues. The V end lost 0 bases, the J end lost 6 bases, and 16 bases lay between the germline ends. Per germline, CDR1 SGHVS and CDR2 FQNEAQ. Written as DNA, the CDR3 is TGTGCCAGCAGCTTAGCGTTTAGGCCGGGGGAGGATACGCAGTATTTT. Protein: CASSLAFRPGEDTQYF.

This rearrangement joins TRBV20-1 to TRBJ1-4; D is unclear. Germline assignment: CDR1 DFQATT and CDR2 SNEGSKA (reference sequence). V was trimmed by 3 bases and J by 6 bases, leaving 11 bases between them. The CDR3 length is 13 residues. CDR3 sequence reads: CSASRGRDEKLFF. CDR3 nucleotide sequence: TGCAGTGCTAGTCGGGGAAGAGATGAAAAACTGTTTTTT.

This CDR3 is CASSLRQIKVYEQYF. DNA of the CDR3: TGTGCCAGCAGCTTGAGGCAGATTAAGGTGTACGAGCAGTACTTC. This rearrangement joins TRBV5-8 to TRBJ2-7; the D is unclear. The CDR3 runs 15 residues. Trimming left V 1 base short and J 4 bases short, with 15 bases between. Germline CDR1 is SGHTS and CDR2 is YDEGEE.

J is TRBJ2-1 and V is TRBV6-5; the D gene could be TRBD1 or TRBD2 (5 bases each). V was shortened by 7 bases and J by 6 bases, with 19 bases between the two germline ends. This CDR3 region has 15 residues. CDR1 and CDR2 from the germline V gene are MNHEY and SVGAGI. The CDR3, as DNA: TGTGCCAGCAATGGGGACCCTGGACGGCTCAATGAGCAGTTCTTC. Amino acid sequence: CASNGDPGRLNEQFF.

This clone was seen a single time. This rearrangement joins TRBV19 to TRBJ1-3; no clear D. CDR3 length equals 16 residues. V lost 6 bases and J lost 6, with 21 bases in between. The germline V gene encodes CDR1 LNHDA and CDR2 SQIVND (reference sequence). The CDR3 region has the DNA TGTGCCAGTAGCGCCTATTTTCTTGGAGGTCCAAACACCATATATTTT. This codes for CASSAYFLGGPNTIYF.

This chain uses TRBV27 with TRBJ1-4; a weak D match, TRBD1 (6 bases). CDR1 is MNHEY and CDR2 is SMNVEV in the germline V gene (reference sequence). The CDR3 totals 15 residues. The V and J ends lost 5 bases and 8 bases respectively, with 18 bases between them. CDR3 sequence (DNA): TGTGCCAGCAGTCCGAAAACAGGGTTGAGGGAAAAACTGTTTTTT. Amino acid sequence: CASSPKTGLREKLFF.

The chain has TRBV4-1 and TRBJ2-2, with 7 bases aligning to TRBD1. Germline V gives CDR1 MGHRA, CDR2 YSYEKL. The CDR3 consists of 17 residues. Trimming cost V 2 bases and J 2 bases; bases outside gene matches: 8. The CDR3 DNA follows: TGCGCCAGCAGCCAAACTCTGACAGGGTCTAACACCGGGGAGCTGTTTTTT. It translates to CASSQTLTGSNTGELFF.

The chain links TRBV24-1 to TRBJ2-2; 8 nucleotides agree with TRBD1. Germline trimming cut 4 bases from V and 3 bases from J; bases unmatched to any gene: 3. The CDR3 is 15 amino acids. Per germline, CDR1 KGHDR and CDR2 SFDVKD. The CDR3 bases are TGTGCCACCAGTGAGAACAGGGGGGACACCGGGGAGCTGTTTTTT. It yields the protein CATSENRGDTGELFF.

The chain uses TRBV15 and TRBJ1-1; 9 nucleotides agree with TRBD1. Germline V CDR1 and CDR2: LNHNV, YYDKDF (reference sequence). The CDR3 has 14 amino acids. The junction had 5 bases not matched to a gene; V was cut back by 4 bases and J by 5 bases. The CDR3 here is CATSTDRGRTEAFF. For the CDR3, the DNA is TGTGCCACCAGCACGGACAGGGGACGGACTGAAGCTTTCTTT.

The CDR3 loop reads CASSPTGTGAGNTIYF. CDR3 sequence (DNA): TGTGCCAGCTCACCGACCGGGACAGGGGCTGGAAACACCATATATTTT. The rearrangement uses TRBV18 and TRBJ1-3; 10 nucleotides align to TRBD1. V was pared by 3 bases and J by 2 bases, with 4 bases of the junction left unmatched. Germline V lookup: CDR1 KGHSH, CDR2 LQKENI. The length of the CDR3 is 16 residues. The full variable domain, its missing parts supplied by reference TRBV18 and TRBJ1-3, is NAGVMQNPRHLVRRRGQEARLRCSPMKGHSHVYWYRQLPEEGLKFMVYLQKENIIDESGMPKERFSAEFPKEGPSILRIQQVVRGDSAAYFCASSPTGTGAGNTIYFGEGSWLTVV.